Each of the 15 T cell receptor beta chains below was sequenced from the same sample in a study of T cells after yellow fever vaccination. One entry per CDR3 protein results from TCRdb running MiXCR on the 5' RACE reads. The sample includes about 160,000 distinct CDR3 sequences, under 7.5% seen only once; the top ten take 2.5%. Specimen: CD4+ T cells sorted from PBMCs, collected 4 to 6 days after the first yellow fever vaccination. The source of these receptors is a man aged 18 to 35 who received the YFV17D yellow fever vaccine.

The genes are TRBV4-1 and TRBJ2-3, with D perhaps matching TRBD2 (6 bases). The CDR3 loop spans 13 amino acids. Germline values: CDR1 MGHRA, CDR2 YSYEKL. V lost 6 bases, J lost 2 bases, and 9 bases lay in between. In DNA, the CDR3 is TGCGCCAGCAGGGGCGGGATCACAGATACGCAGTATTTT. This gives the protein CASRGGITDTQYF.

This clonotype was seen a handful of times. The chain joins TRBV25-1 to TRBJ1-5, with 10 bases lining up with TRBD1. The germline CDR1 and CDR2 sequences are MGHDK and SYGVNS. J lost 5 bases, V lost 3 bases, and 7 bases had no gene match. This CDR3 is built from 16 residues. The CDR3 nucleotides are TGTGCCAGCAGTGATCGGGACAGGGGACGGGATCAGCCCCAGCATTTT. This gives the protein CASSDRDRGRDQPQHF.

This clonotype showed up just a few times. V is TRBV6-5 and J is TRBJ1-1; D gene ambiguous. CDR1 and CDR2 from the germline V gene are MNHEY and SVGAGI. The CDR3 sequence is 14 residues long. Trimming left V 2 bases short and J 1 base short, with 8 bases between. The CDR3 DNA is TGTGCCAGCAGTTACAGCCAAGCGAACACTGAAGCTTTCTTT. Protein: CASSYSQANTEAFF.

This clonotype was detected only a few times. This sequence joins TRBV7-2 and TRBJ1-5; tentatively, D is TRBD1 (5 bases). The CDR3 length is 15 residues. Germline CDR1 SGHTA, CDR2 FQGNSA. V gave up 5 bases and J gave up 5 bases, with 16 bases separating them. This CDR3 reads CASSTHAGAYQPQHF. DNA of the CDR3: TGTGCCAGCAGCACTCACGCCGGGGCCTATCAGCCCCAGCATTTT.

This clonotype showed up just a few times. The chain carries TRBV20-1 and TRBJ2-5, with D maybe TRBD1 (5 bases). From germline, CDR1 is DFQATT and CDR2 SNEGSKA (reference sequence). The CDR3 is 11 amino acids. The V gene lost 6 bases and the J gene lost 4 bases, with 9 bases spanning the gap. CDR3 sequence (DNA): TGCAGTGCCAGGGCCCTAGAGACCCAGTACTTC. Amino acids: CSARALETQYF.

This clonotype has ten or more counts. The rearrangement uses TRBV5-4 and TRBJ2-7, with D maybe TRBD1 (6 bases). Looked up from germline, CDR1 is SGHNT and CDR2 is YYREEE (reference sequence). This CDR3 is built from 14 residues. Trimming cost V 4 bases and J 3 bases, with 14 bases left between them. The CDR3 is CASSLGLQGYEQYF. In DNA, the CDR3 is TGTGCCAGCAGCCTGGGCCTACAGGGCTACGAGCAGTACTTC.

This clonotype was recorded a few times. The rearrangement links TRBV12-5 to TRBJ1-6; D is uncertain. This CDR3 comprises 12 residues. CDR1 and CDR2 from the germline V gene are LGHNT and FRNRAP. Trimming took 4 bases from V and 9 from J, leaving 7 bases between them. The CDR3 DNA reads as TGTGCTAGTGGTTCGCAGGCTTCACCCCTCCACTTT. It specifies CASGSQASPLHF.

CDR3 region: CASSHVTGMNTEAFF. CDR3 bases: TGTGCCAGCAGCCATGTCACGGGCATGAACACTGAAGCTTTCTTT. This chain uses TRBV4-2 with TRBJ1-1; D remains unclear. Trimming cost V 3 bases and J 0 bases, with 11 bases left between them. Per germline, CDR1 LGHNA and CDR2 YNFKEQ. The CDR3 length is 15 residues.

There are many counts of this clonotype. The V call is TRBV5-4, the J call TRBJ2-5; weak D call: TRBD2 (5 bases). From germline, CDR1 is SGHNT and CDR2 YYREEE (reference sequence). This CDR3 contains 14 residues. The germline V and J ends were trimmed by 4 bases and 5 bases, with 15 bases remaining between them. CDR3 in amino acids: CASSPAQTGETQYF. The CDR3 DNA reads TGTGCCAGCAGCCCAGCACAGACGGGGGAGACCCAGTACTTC.

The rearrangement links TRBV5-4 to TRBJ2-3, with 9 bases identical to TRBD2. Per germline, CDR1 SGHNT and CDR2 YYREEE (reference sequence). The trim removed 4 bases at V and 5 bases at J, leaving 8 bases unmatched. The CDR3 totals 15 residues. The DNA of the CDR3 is TGTGCCAGCAGCCGCGGGGGGGCGGGACTAGATACGCAGTATTTT. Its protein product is CASSRGGAGLDTQYF.

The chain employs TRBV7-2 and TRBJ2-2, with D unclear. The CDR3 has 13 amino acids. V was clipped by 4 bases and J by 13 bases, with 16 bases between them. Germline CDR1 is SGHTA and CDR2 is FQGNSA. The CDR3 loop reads CASSSGVTRRLFF. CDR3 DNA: TGTGCCAGCAGCTCAGGAGTAACCAGGAGGCTGTTTTTT.

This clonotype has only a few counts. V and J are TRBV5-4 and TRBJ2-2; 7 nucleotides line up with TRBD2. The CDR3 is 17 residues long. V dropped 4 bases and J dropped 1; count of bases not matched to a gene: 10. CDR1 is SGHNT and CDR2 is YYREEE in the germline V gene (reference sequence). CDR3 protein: CASSPPSRGRNTGELFF. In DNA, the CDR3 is TGTGCCAGCAGCCCCCCAAGTCGCGGGAGGAACACCGGGGAGCTGTTTTTT.

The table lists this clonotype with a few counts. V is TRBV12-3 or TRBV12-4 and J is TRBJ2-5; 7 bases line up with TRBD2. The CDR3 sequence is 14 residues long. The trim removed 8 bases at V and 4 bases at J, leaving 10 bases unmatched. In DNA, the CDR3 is TGTGCCAGCCTCCTGGGAGGGCGCGGAGAGACCCAGTACTTC. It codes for CASLLGGRGETQYF.

The CDR3 nucleotides read TGTGCCAGCTCACCAGTAAGCGGGGGCACAGATACGCAGTATTTT. Translating gives CASSPVSGGTDTQYF. J is TRBJ2-3 and V is TRBV18, with 7 bases aligning to TRBD2. The CDR3 contains 15 residues. The V gene's germline CDR1 is KGHSH and CDR2 LQKENI. J gave up 1 base and V 2 bases, and 3 bases lay outside the gene matches.

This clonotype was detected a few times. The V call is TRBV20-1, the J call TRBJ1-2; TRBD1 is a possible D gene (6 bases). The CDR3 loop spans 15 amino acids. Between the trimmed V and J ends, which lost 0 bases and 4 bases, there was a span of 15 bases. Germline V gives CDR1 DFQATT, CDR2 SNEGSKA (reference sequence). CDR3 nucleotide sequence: TGCAGTGCTAGAGAGGGGGGCAGGAGTCCCTATGGCTACACCTTC. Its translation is CSAREGGRSPYGYTF.